This T cell receptor (beta chain) was recorded in a study of T-cell reconstitution after alpha-beta-depleted transplantation in children. Unique molecular identifiers were incorporated during preparation of the TCRbeta library. MiXCR, applied by TCRdb to the PCR reads, yields one record per CDR3 protein. The repertoire holds 200,000 to 250,000 distinct CDR3 sequences, with approximately 11% as singletons. Study-level points and caveats: From newly produced T cells came most of the T-cell counts and diversity one year after transplant.

The CDR3 extends over 16 amino acids. V was trimmed by 4 bases and J by 1 base, leaving 17 bases between them. CDR1 and CDR2 from the germline V gene are SGHRS and YFSETQ. Many counts were recorded for this clonotype. Its antigen is still unknown. The sequence derives from a child less than two years old with acute myeloid leukemia, due to receive a stem cell transplant. Sequencing was performed on PBMCs, taken before TCRalphabeta/CD19-depleted stem cell transplant. The chain carries TRBV5-1 and TRBJ2-5; unclear D gene. CDR3 sequence reads: CASSPLGQAAQETQYF. In nucleotides, the CDR3 is TGCGCCAGCAGCCCCCTTGGCCAGGCCGCCCAAGAGACCCAGTACTTC.